A selection of T cell receptor beta chains follows, all from one sample in a study of T-cell reconstitution after alpha-beta-depleted transplantation in children. In TCRdb, the PCR reads were re-called with MiXCR into one record per CDR3 protein. Of approximately 300,000 distinct CDR3 sequences listed, around a tenth are singletons. Specimen: peripheral blood, collected 180 days after TCRalphabeta/CD19-depleted stem cell transplant. These receptors all stem from a male patient under 10 years old who had a stem cell transplant for chronic granulomatous disease, so the T cells may come from the graft donor. Both conserved end residues are part of each CDR3. Each record gives: D gene, clone size, V gene, J gene, CDR3 DNA, CDR3 protein. The D gene is left open where the match is weak. Expanded clones get a size class; other rows say once, few or many, or leave the size out.

d_call: NA
clone_size: many
v_call: TRBV7-2
j_call: TRBJ2-5
cdr3_nt: TGTGCCAGCACCACTCTGGCCAGGGCCCAGTACTTC
cdr3_aa: CASTTLARAQYF

d_call: NA
clone_size: NA
v_call: TRBV19
j_call: TRBJ2-2
cdr3_nt: TGTGCCAGTAGTATGGTCGGGAAAGCGAACACCGGGGAGCTGTTTTTT
cdr3_aa: CASSMVGKANTGELFF

d_call: TRBD1
clone_size: NA
v_call: TRBV7-2
j_call: TRBJ1-1
cdr3_nt: TGTGCCAGCAGCAAGCCTCACAGGGGGGAGAACACTGAAGCTTTCTTT
cdr3_aa: CASSKPHRGENTEAFF

d_call: NA
clone_size: many
v_call: TRBV6-1
j_call: TRBJ2-1
cdr3_nt: TGTGCCAGCAGTGTCTTCAGGGGTGAGCAGTTCTTC
cdr3_aa: CASSVFRGEQFF

d_call: NA
clone_size: many
v_call: TRBV4-1
j_call: TRBJ2-4
cdr3_nt: TGCGCCAGCAGCCAAGATCGGTACTTC
cdr3_aa: CASSQDRYF

d_call: NA
clone_size: many
v_call: TRBV24-1
j_call: TRBJ2-1
cdr3_nt: TGTGCCACCAGTGATCCCTCCCCACAGGGAGGCTCCTACAATGAGCAGTTCTTC
cdr3_aa: CATSDPSPQGGSYNEQFF

d_call: NA
clone_size: few
v_call: TRBV12-3/TRBV12-4
j_call: TRBJ1-6
cdr3_nt: TGTGCCAGCAGTTTACGGGGGGCTGAGTCACCCCTCCACTTT
cdr3_aa: CASSLRGAESPLHF

d_call: TRBD1
clone_size: many
v_call: TRBV5-1
j_call: TRBJ1-1
cdr3_nt: TGCGCCAGCAGCTCGAAGACAGGGGGCTTGAACACTGAAGCTTTCTTT
cdr3_aa: CASSSKTGGLNTEAFF

d_call: NA
clone_size: many
v_call: TRBV5-1
j_call: TRBJ2-5
cdr3_nt: TGCGCCAGCAGAACAGGATCATTGGAGACCCAGTACTTC
cdr3_aa: CASRTGSLETQYF

d_call: NA
clone_size: many
v_call: TRBV7-8
j_call: TRBJ1-6
cdr3_nt: TGTGCCAGCAGCCTTTTTGCGGCAGGCGCTAATTCACCCCTCCACTTT
cdr3_aa: CASSLFAAGANSPLHF

d_call: TRBD1
clone_size: many
v_call: TRBV11-2
j_call: TRBJ2-3
cdr3_nt: TGTGCCAGCAATTCCGGGACAGGGGTGAAAGATACGCAGTATTTT
cdr3_aa: CASNSGTGVKDTQYF

d_call: NA
clone_size: many
v_call: TRBV6-1
j_call: TRBJ2-7
cdr3_nt: TGTGCCAGCAGCCGGACTTTCTACTACGAGCAGTACTTC
cdr3_aa: CASSRTFYYEQYF

d_call: NA
clone_size: many
v_call: TRBV5-5
j_call: TRBJ1-1
cdr3_nt: TGTGCCAGCAGCTTGGACCTGAACACTGAAGCTTTCTTT
cdr3_aa: CASSLDLNTEAFF

d_call: NA
clone_size: many
v_call: TRBV12-3/TRBV12-4
j_call: TRBJ1-5
cdr3_nt: TGTGCCAGCAGTTTTAGGAGTAGCAATCAGCCCCAGCATTTT
cdr3_aa: CASSFRSSNQPQHF

d_call: TRBD2
clone_size: many
v_call: TRBV6-5
j_call: TRBJ2-3
cdr3_nt: TGTGCCAGCAGCCCCCTAGCGGGGGGAATCACAGATACGCAGTATTTT
cdr3_aa: CASSPLAGGITDTQYF

d_call: TRBD2
clone_size: many
v_call: TRBV10-3
j_call: TRBJ2-3
cdr3_nt: TGTGCCATCAATCCGGGACTAGCGGGAGGAGATACGCAGTATTTT
cdr3_aa: CAINPGLAGGDTQYF

d_call: NA
clone_size: many
v_call: TRBV20-1
j_call: TRBJ2-5
cdr3_nt: TGCAGTGCTAGAGCACCCGGGACTCCACAAGAGACCCAGTACTTC
cdr3_aa: CSARAPGTPQETQYF

d_call: TRBD1
clone_size: many
v_call: TRBV27
j_call: TRBJ1-5
cdr3_nt: TGTGCCAGCAGTTTACAGGGGGCCGGGCAGCCCCAGCATTTT
cdr3_aa: CASSLQGAGQPQHF

d_call: NA
clone_size: many
v_call: TRBV20-1
j_call: TRBJ2-7
cdr3_nt: TGCAGTGCTAGACAGGGAGGATTCTACGAGCAGTACTTC
cdr3_aa: CSARQGGFYEQYF

d_call: NA
clone_size: many
v_call: TRBV12-3/TRBV12-4
j_call: TRBJ1-3
cdr3_nt: TGTGCCAGCAGTTTCACAGGAGACTCTGGAAACACCATATATTTT
cdr3_aa: CASSFTGDSGNTIYF

d_call: TRBD2
clone_size: many
v_call: TRBV7-3
j_call: TRBJ2-7
cdr3_nt: TGTGCCAGCAGCTTAATGGGCGGGGGGGGCTACGAGCAGTACTTC
cdr3_aa: CASSLMGGGGYEQYF

d_call: TRBD2
clone_size: many
v_call: TRBV25-1
j_call: TRBJ2-7
cdr3_nt: TGTGCCAGCAGTGAGGCGGGAGGGCCCTACGAGCAGTACTTC
cdr3_aa: CASSEAGGPYEQYF

d_call: TRBD1
clone_size: many
v_call: TRBV12-3/TRBV12-4
j_call: TRBJ2-2
cdr3_nt: TGTGCCACGACAGGGTCCACCGGGGAGCTGTTTTTT
cdr3_aa: CATTGSTGELFF

d_call: NA
clone_size: many
v_call: TRBV12-3/TRBV12-4
j_call: TRBJ2-3
cdr3_nt: TGTGCCAGCACCTTGTGGGGGAACACAGATACGCAGTATTTT
cdr3_aa: CASTLWGNTDTQYF

d_call: NA
clone_size: many
v_call: TRBV19
j_call: TRBJ2-1
cdr3_nt: TGTGCCAGTAGTATTGCGGCACGATATTACAATGAGCAGTTCTTC
cdr3_aa: CASSIAARYYNEQFF

d_call: NA
clone_size: many
v_call: TRBV6-6
j_call: TRBJ2-7
cdr3_nt: TGTGCCAGCAGTTACTCGTCGACAGAACAGTACTTC
cdr3_aa: CASSYSSTEQYF

d_call: TRBD2
clone_size: NA
v_call: TRBV29-1
j_call: TRBJ2-3
cdr3_nt: TGCAGCGTGGATAGCGGGGGGCTCACAGATACGCAGTATTTT
cdr3_aa: CSVDSGGLTDTQYF

d_call: NA
clone_size: many
v_call: TRBV20-1
j_call: TRBJ1-2
cdr3_nt: TGCAGTGCTAGAGACCCGGGAACTCTTTTCAATTCTGGCTACACCTTC
cdr3_aa: CSARDPGTLFNSGYTF

d_call: NA
clone_size: many
v_call: TRBV27
j_call: TRBJ1-6
cdr3_nt: TGTGCCAGCAGTTTAGGGGTTATAGGTTCACCCCTCCACTTT
cdr3_aa: CASSLGVIGSPLHF

d_call: TRBD2
clone_size: many
v_call: TRBV2
j_call: TRBJ2-2
cdr3_nt: TGTGCCAGCAGTAGACTAGCGGGAGACACCGGGGAGCTGTTTTTT
cdr3_aa: CASSRLAGDTGELFF

d_call: TRBD2
clone_size: many
v_call: TRBV29-1
j_call: TRBJ2-7
cdr3_nt: TGCAGCGTTGGATTGGTTAGCGGGGCGAGCTCCTACGAGCAGTACTTC
cdr3_aa: CSVGLVSGASSYEQYF

d_call: TRBD1
clone_size: NA
v_call: TRBV12-3/TRBV12-4
j_call: TRBJ2-5
cdr3_nt: TGTGCCAACTTTTCGGACAGGACACAAGAGACCCAGTACTTC
cdr3_aa: CANFSDRTQETQYF

d_call: NA
clone_size: many
v_call: TRBV20-1
j_call: TRBJ2-2
cdr3_nt: TGCAGTGCTAGATGGGGGGAGTCGACCGGGGAGCTGTTTTTT
cdr3_aa: CSARWGESTGELFF

d_call: NA
clone_size: many
v_call: TRBV29-1
j_call: TRBJ2-5
cdr3_nt: TGCAGCGTTGAACCCCCTTCTCTGCCCGAGCCCGTTTACCAAGAGACCCAGTACTTC
cdr3_aa: CSVEPPSLPEPVYQETQYF

d_call: TRBD2
clone_size: many
v_call: TRBV7-2
j_call: TRBJ2-2
cdr3_nt: TGTGCCAGCAGCTTAACTAGCGGGGTGAGCGGGGAGCTGTTTTTT
cdr3_aa: CASSLTSGVSGELFF

d_call: TRBD1
clone_size: many
v_call: TRBV7-9
j_call: TRBJ2-5
cdr3_nt: TGTGCCAGCAGCTTGTCCGGACAGGGGGCGCGGGAGACCCAGTACTTC
cdr3_aa: CASSLSGQGARETQYF

d_call: TRBD1
clone_size: many
v_call: TRBV20-1
j_call: TRBJ2-2
cdr3_nt: TGCAGTGCTAGAGTCCAGGGGGCTACCGGGGAGCTGTTTTTT
cdr3_aa: CSARVQGATGELFF

d_call: TRBD1
clone_size: many
v_call: TRBV27
j_call: TRBJ2-7
cdr3_nt: TGTGCCAGCAGTTCACCGGGCAGGGGGCACTACGAGCAGTACTTC
cdr3_aa: CASSSPGRGHYEQYF

d_call: NA
clone_size: many
v_call: TRBV6-5
j_call: TRBJ2-3
cdr3_nt: TGTGCCAGCAGTTACTTGGGGAGGAGCACAGATACGCAGTATTTT
cdr3_aa: CASSYLGRSTDTQYF

d_call: NA
clone_size: many
v_call: TRBV7-2
j_call: TRBJ2-6
cdr3_nt: TGTGCCAGCTCTAATAAAATGAGTGGGGCCAACGTCCTGACTTTC
cdr3_aa: CASSNKMSGANVLTF

d_call: TRBD1
clone_size: few
v_call: TRBV11-1
j_call: TRBJ2-2
cdr3_nt: TGTGCCAGCAGCTTAGGTTCTTCGGGACAGCGAGCGAACACCGGGGAGCTGTTTTTT
cdr3_aa: CASSLGSSGQRANTGELFF

d_call: NA
clone_size: many
v_call: TRBV11-2
j_call: TRBJ2-5
cdr3_nt: TGTGCCAGCAGCTCCTTCAGGGGGCGGGAGGAGACCCAGTACTTC
cdr3_aa: CASSSFRGREETQYF

d_call: TRBD1
clone_size: many
v_call: TRBV4-1
j_call: TRBJ2-1
cdr3_nt: TGCGCCAGCAGCCCCCTAGGGGGCCATGAGCAGTTCTTC
cdr3_aa: CASSPLGGHEQFF

d_call: NA
clone_size: many
v_call: TRBV20-1
j_call: TRBJ2-3
cdr3_nt: TGCAGTGTCCCGAGTAGCCCCACAGATACGCAGTATTTT
cdr3_aa: CSVPSSPTDTQYF

d_call: NA
clone_size: few
v_call: TRBV6-4
j_call: TRBJ1-1
cdr3_nt: TGTGCCAGCAGTGACTCCCTTTTGGGGCGAGAGGAAGCTTTCTTT
cdr3_aa: CASSDSLLGREEAFF